Following are 10 T cell receptor beta chains from one sample sequenced in a study of T cells in Graves' hyperthyroidism and ophthalmopathy. TCR beta CDR3 sequences were amplified from RNA transcripts. HTBI primers were the set used in a first-round RT-PCR of the TCR CDR3. TCRdb analysed the multiplex PCR reads with MiXCR anew, one entry per CDR3 protein. This table holds roughly 180,000 distinct CDR3 sequences, about 9.4% found once. Sequenced material: blood. The receptors were gathered from a woman aged 18-30 years with Graves' hyperthyroidism that later progressed to Graves' ophthalmopathy.

Many counts were recorded for this clonotype. This sequence joins TRBV20-1 and TRBJ1-2; D is unclear. CDR1 DFQATT and CDR2 SNEGSKA come from the germline V gene (reference sequence). The CDR3 has 14 residues. Trimming removed 2 bases from V and 6 bases from J, with 16 bases in between. CDR3: CSARKPLGGDGYTF. CDR3 coding DNA: TGCAGTGCTAGAAAACCACTGGGTGGGGATGGCTACACCTTC.

This clonotype has ten or more counts. This chain links TRBV30 with TRBJ2-3, with D perhaps TRBD1 (6 bases). Trimming removed 2 bases from V and 5 bases from J, with 20 bases in between. Germline V gene sequence: CDR1 GTSNPN, CDR2 SVGIG (reference sequence). This CDR3 comprises 16 residues. In DNA, the CDR3 is TGTGCCTGGAGTCCCGGAACCTGGACAGAACTAGATACGCAGTATTTT. Its protein product is CAWSPGTWTELDTQYF.

This clonotype showed up many times. This chain joins TRBV19 and TRBJ2-1; D call uncertain. V was pared by 2 bases and J by 9 bases, with 11 bases between. The CDR3 has 13 amino acids. Germline loops: CDR1 LNHDA, CDR2 SQIVND (reference sequence). CDR3 loop: CASSITSSGEQFF. CDR3 coding DNA: TGTGCCAGTAGTATAACAAGTTCCGGTGAGCAGTTCTTC. The entire variable domain, with the rest obtained from reference TRBV19 and TRBJ2-1, is as follows: DGGITQSPKYLFRKEGQNVTLSCEQNLNHDAMYWYRQDPGQGLRLIYYSQIVNDFQKGDIAEGYSVSREKKESFPLTVTSAQKNPTAFYLCASSITSSGEQFFGPGTRLTVL.

The table lists this clonotype with many counts. The rearrangement uses TRBV5-1 and TRBJ1-2; D is perhaps TRBD1 (6 bases). CDR1 is SGHRS, CDR2 YFSETQ, per germline. CDR3 length: 15 amino acids. V was shortened by 3 bases and J by 0 bases, with 12 bases between the two germline ends. Here the CDR3 reads CASSYSGQPNYGYTF. The CDR3 region has the DNA TGCGCCAGCAGCTACTCTGGACAGCCTAACTATGGCTACACCTTC.

This clonotype appeared many times. The chain joins TRBV19 to TRBJ1-5, with TRBD1 as a possible D gene (6 bases). V was clipped by 3 bases and J by 4 bases, with 10 bases between them. The CDR3 is made up of 14 amino acids. Germline V CDR1 and CDR2: LNHDA, SQIVND (reference sequence). The CDR3 spells CASSISQGNQPQHF. Written as DNA, the CDR3 is TGTGCCAGTAGTATTTCGCAGGGGAATCAGCCCCAGCATTTT.

This clonotype has at least ten counts. The chain joins TRBV2 to TRBJ1-2; TRBD1 matches 7 bases. Unmatched junction bases numbered 11, after V lost 11 bases and J lost 2 bases. Germline CDR1 reads SNHLY; CDR2 reads FYNNEI. CDR3 size: 14 residues. The CDR3 DNA is TGTGCCGGATTACCGGGACAGCTCAACTATGGCTACACCTTC. Encoded protein: CAGLPGQLNYGYTF.

Many counts were recorded for this clonotype. The genes are TRBV7-9 and TRBJ1-1, with a weak D call TRBD1 (6 bases). Trimming left V 2 bases short and J 1 base short, with 14 bases between. Germline V CDR1 and CDR2: SEHNR, FQNEAQ (reference sequence). CDR3 length: 16 amino acids. CDR3 nucleotides: TGTGCCAGCAGCTTATGGGGTCGGACAGCGAACACTGAAGCTTTCTTT. This encodes CASSLWGRTANTEAFF.

This clonotype appeared many times. CDR3 sequence: CASSLKWGFPPTDTQYF. The DNA of the CDR3 is TGTGCCAGCAGTCTCAAATGGGGTTTCCCCCCCACAGATACGCAGTATTTT. The genes are TRBV27 and TRBJ2-3; no definite D call. The CDR3 length is 17 residues. Trimming stripped 5 bases from V and 2 bases from J, with 20 bases between. The V gene's germline CDR1 is MNHEY and CDR2 SMNVEV (reference sequence).

The gene calls are TRBV18 and TRBJ2-6, with 7 bases aligning to TRBD2. This CDR3 contains 16 residues. V shed 0 bases, J shed 2 bases, and the junction held 1 base outside the gene matches. Germline values: CDR1 KGHSH, CDR2 LQKENI. The CDR3 is CASSPPGRAGANVLTF. CDR3 bases: TGTGCCAGCTCACCACCGGGGAGGGCTGGGGCCAACGTCCTGACTTTC.

This clonotype appeared many times. CDR3 bases: TGTGCCAGCAGTTATCAGGGAATAGCCGGGGAGCTGTTTTTT. Amino acids: CASSYQGIAGELFF. The rearrangement uses TRBV6-5 and TRBJ2-2; a weak D match, TRBD1 (5 bases). This CDR3 has 14 amino acids. Germline V gene lookup returns CDR1 MNHEY and CDR2 SVGAGI. V was trimmed by 3 bases and J by 6 bases, leaving 11 bases between them.